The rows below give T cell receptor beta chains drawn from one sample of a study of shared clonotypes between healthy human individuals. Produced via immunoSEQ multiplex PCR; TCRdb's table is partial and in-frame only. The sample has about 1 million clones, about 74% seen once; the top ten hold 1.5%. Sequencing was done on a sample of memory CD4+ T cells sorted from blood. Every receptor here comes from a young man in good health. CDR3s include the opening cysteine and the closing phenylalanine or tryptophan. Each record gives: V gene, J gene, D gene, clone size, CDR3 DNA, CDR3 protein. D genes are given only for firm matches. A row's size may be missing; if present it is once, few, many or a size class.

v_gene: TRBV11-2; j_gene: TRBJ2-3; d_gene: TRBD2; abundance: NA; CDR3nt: TGTGCCAGCAGCTTAGTTACTAGCGGGGGGGCAGATACGCAGTATTTT; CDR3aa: CASSLVTSGGADTQYF
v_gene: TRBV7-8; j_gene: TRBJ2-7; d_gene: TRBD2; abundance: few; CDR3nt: TGTGCCAGCAGCTTAGCCGCTGGAGCGGGAGGGAGTTACGAGCAGTACTTC; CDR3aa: CASSLAAGAGGSYEQYF
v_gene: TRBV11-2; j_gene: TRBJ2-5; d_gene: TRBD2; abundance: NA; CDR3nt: TGTGCCAGCAGCTGGGGGGCTAGCGGGAGAGGAAGCCAAGAGACCCAGTACTTC; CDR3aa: CASSWGASGRGSQETQYF
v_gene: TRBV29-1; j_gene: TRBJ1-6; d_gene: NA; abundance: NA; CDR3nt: TGCAGCGTTGGATCAGGGGAAGGTTCACCCCTCCACTTT; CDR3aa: CSVGSGEGSPLHF
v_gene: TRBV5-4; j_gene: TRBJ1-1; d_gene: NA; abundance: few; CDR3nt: TGTGCCAGCAGCTTGGCCGCTACAAGCACTGAAGCTTTCTTT; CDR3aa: CASSLAATSTEAFF
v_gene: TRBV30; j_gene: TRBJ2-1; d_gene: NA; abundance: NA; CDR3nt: TGTGCCTGGGCGGACAGCTCCTACAATGAGCAGTTCTTC; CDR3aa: CAWADSSYNEQFF
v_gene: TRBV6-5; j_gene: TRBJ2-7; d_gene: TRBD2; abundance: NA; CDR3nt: TGTGCCAGCAGTGAGGGACTAGCGGGGCTTATGTACTTC; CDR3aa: CASSEGLAGLMYF
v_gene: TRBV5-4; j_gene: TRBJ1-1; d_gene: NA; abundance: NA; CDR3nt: TGTGCCAGCAGCTCCGTAGATGACACTGAAGCTTTCTTT; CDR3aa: CASSSVDDTEAFF
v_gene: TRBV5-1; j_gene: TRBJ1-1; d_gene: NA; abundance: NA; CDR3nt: TGCGCCAGCAGCTTGCAGGGGACTAAGGGATTGAACACTGAAGCTTTCTTT; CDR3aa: CASSLQGTKGLNTEAFF
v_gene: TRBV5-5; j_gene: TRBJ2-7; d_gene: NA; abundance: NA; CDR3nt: TGTGCCAGCAGTATTGGAGACAGAGACTACGAGCAGTACTTC; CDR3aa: CASSIGDRDYEQYF
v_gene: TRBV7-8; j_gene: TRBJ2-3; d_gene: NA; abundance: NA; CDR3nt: TGTGCCAGCAGCTTAGGGGGGTGGGCCACAGATACGCAGTATTTT; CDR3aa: CASSLGGWATDTQYF
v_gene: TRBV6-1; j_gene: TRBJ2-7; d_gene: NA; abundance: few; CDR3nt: TGTGCCAGCAGTGAGTGGGGGACTCAGCAGTACTTC; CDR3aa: CASSEWGTQQYF